Presented here are 19 T cell receptor beta chains from one specimen sequenced in a study of vaccination and CD4 T cells after COVID-19. The sample's treatment: approximately nine-day PBMC culture with coronavirus spike peptide pools or control peptides (ViraFEST assay). Their target antigens are unknown. Cultured CD4+ T cells had their DNA profiled by the Oncomine TCR Beta short-read assay. TCRdb used MiXCR to reprocess the PCR reads, holding one entry per CDR3 protein. Found here are some 16,000 distinct CDR3 sequences, about 40% of them singletons; the top ten hold around 12%. Sequencing was performed on CD4+ T cells from blood, cultured in vitro. The receptor source for this set is a human donor who had recovered from COVID-19.

V gene TRBV18 combines with J gene TRBJ1-1; 7 bases line up with TRBD1. Germline values: CDR1 KGHSH, CDR2 LQKENI. The CDR3 length is 12 residues. The V segment lost 5 bases and the J segment 8 bases; nucleotides outside the gene matches: 5. CDR3 bases: TGTGCCAGCTCATCAGGGGGGGACGAAGCTTTCTTT. The encoded protein is CASSSGGDEAFF.

The table lists this clonotype with a few counts. V and J are TRBV7-9 and TRBJ2-1; D may be TRBD1 or TRBD2 (5 bases each). V was clipped by 0 bases and J by 7 bases, with 7 bases between them. Germline loops: CDR1 SEHNR, CDR2 FQNEAQ (reference sequence). The CDR3 has 13 residues. The CDR3 DNA reads as TGTGCCAGCAGCTTAGCGGGGGAAAATGAGCAGTTCTTC. It translates to CASSLAGENEQFF.

The chain is built from TRBV7-3 and TRBJ2-1, with 12 bases lining up with TRBD2. V shed 5 bases, J shed 4 bases, and the junction held 6 bases outside the gene matches. The CDR3 length is 16 residues. Germline lookup yields CDR1 SGHTA and CDR2 FQGTGA. CDR3 in amino acids: CASSPRTSGAYNEQFF. The CDR3 nucleotides read TGTGCCAGCAGCCCCCGGACTAGCGGGGCGTACAATGAGCAGTTCTTC.

The rearrangement joins TRBV24-1 to TRBJ2-5, with 12 bases that match TRBD2. The CDR3 runs 18 residues. V lost 1 base, J lost 5 bases, and 10 bases stayed unmatched. CDR1 and CDR2 from the germline V gene are KGHDR and SFDVKD. In DNA form, the CDR3 reads TGTGCCACCAGTGATTTTCCGACTAGCGGGAGCAGTGGTGAGACCCAGTACTTC. Amino acids: CATSDFPTSGSSGETQYF.

DNA of the CDR3: TGTGCCAGCAGCTACTACCGGGCCCTCGGGGGCACTGAAGCTTTCTTT. Its protein product is CASSYYRALGGTEAFF. This sequence joins TRBV7-2 and TRBJ1-1, with D possibly TRBD1 on 5 matching bases. The V gene lost 4 bases and the J gene lost 4 bases, with 19 bases spanning the gap. The CDR3 is 16 amino acids. Germline values: CDR1 SGHTA, CDR2 FQGNSA. Combining the CDR3 with reference TRBV7-2 and TRBJ1-1 gives the whole variable domain GAGVSQSPSNKVTEKGKDVELRCDPISGHTALYWYRQSLGQGLEFLIYFQGNSAPDKSGLPSDRFSAERTGGSVSTLTIQRTQQEDSAVYLCASSYYRALGGTEAFFGQGTRLTVV.

This chain uses TRBV5-1 with TRBJ2-2; D uncertain. V lost 4 bases and J lost 6, with 10 bases in between. The CDR3 covers 13 residues. Germline CDR1 SGHRS, CDR2 YFSETQ. The CDR3 DNA sequence: TGCGCCAGCAGCCCTCCCCGCTCCGGGGAGCTGTTTTTT. As protein: CASSPPRSGELFF.

J is TRBJ1-1 and V is TRBV7-3, with TRBD1 matching over 8 bases. Germline CDR1 and CDR2: SGHTA and FQGTGA. Germline trimming cut 3 bases from V and 5 bases from J; bases unmatched to any gene: 2. This CDR3 is built from 13 residues. As DNA, the CDR3 is TGTGCCAGCAGCTTGGACAGGGTTACTGAAGCTTTCTTT. It codes for CASSLDRVTEAFF.

This clonotype was seen only a few times. The chain has TRBV6-1 and TRBJ2-3; D possibly matches TRBD1 or TRBD2 (5 bases each). The CDR3 sequence is 16 residues long. The germline V gene encodes CDR1 MNHNS and CDR2 SASEGT. Between the trimmed V and J ends, which lost 0 bases and 5 bases, there was a span of 15 bases. The CDR3 region has the DNA TGTGCCAGCAGTGAAGCGAGCCTGGGGGTCATAGATACGCAGTATTTT. It translates to CASSEASLGVIDTQYF.

This clonotype was found a few times. CDR3 DNA: TGCAGTGCTAGAGGCCGTGGGGGTGTCCAGTACTTC. Its protein product is CSARGRGGVQYF. This chain links TRBV20-1 with TRBJ2-5, with D possibly being TRBD1 or TRBD2 (5 bases each). This CDR3 has 12 residues. The germline CDR1 and CDR2 sequences are DFQATT and SNEGSKA (reference sequence). V dropped 1 base and J dropped 10 bases, with 13 bases sitting between them.

By sample fraction, this clonotype is medium-sized. The gene calls are TRBV7-3 and TRBJ2-3; D is undetermined. Deletions cut 6 bases from V and 0 bases from J, with 7 bases between. Germline V CDR1 and CDR2: SGHTA, FQGTGA. The CDR3 contains 13 residues. CDR3 in amino acids: CASSISSTDTQYF. Written as DNA, the CDR3 is TGTGCCAGCAGTATCAGTAGCACAGATACGCAGTATTTT.

This chain joins TRBV7-8 and TRBJ2-1; D is undetermined. The V end lost 0 bases, the J end lost 5 bases, and 8 bases lay between the germline ends. The CDR3 has 14 amino acids. Germline V gene lookup returns CDR1 SGHVS and CDR2 FQNEAQ. CDR3 bases: TGTGCCAGCAGCTTAGCGGTCAGCCACAATGAGCAGTTCTTC. Its protein product is CASSLAVSHNEQFF.

This clonotype was detected only a few times. The chain recombines TRBV20-1 with TRBJ2-2; the match to TRBD2 covers 12 bases. This CDR3 contains 15 residues. Trimming cost V 6 bases and J 8 bases; bases outside gene matches: 10. Germline V gene lookup returns CDR1 DFQATT and CDR2 SNEGSKA (reference sequence). The CDR3 region is CSANPTSGSTGELFF. For the CDR3, the DNA is TGCAGTGCCAATCCGACTAGCGGGAGTACTGGGGAGCTGTTTTTT.

The chain combines TRBV20-1 with TRBJ1-2; D is possibly TRBD1 (6 bases). Germline CDR1 is DFQATT and CDR2 is SNEGSKA (reference sequence). The CDR3 totals 13 residues. Trimming took off 1 base at V and 4 bases at J, with 10 bases between the two ends. The CDR3 DNA follows: TGCAGTGCTAGAGGTCCAGGGGCCTATGGCTACACCTTC. Residues: CSARGPGAYGYTF.

The chain combines TRBV19 with TRBJ1-5; perhaps TRBD1 as D (5 bases). Trimming shortened V by 1 base and J by 10 bases, and 23 bases separated the two germline ends. The CDR3 is made up of 17 amino acids. Germline V gene lookup returns CDR1 LNHDA and CDR2 SQIVND (reference sequence). The CDR3 region has the DNA TGTGCCAGTAGTATAGCTCTATCCGGGACCCTCGCCATCCCCCAGCATTTT. This gives the protein CASSIALSGTLAIPQHF.

The DNA for the CDR3 is TGTGCCAGCACTTCCCTAGCGGGAGATCGGACAGATACGCAGTATTTT. It codes for CASTSLAGDRTDTQYF. The chain joins TRBV27 to TRBJ2-3; 10 bases map to TRBD2. In germline, CDR1 is MNHEY, CDR2 SMNVEV (reference sequence). V gave up 7 bases and J gave up 3 bases; unmatched junction bases: 10. The CDR3 runs 16 residues.

This clonotype was detected a few times. The rearrangement uses TRBV6-4 and TRBJ1-1, with 10 bases fitting TRBD1. Germline loops: CDR1 MRHNA, CDR2 SNTAGT. The CDR3 loop spans 13 amino acids. The V and J ends lost 5 bases and 7 bases, in that order; junction bases with no gene match: 4. Here the CDR3 reads CASSKRTGGEAFF. In nucleotides, the CDR3 is TGTGCCAGCAGTAAACGGACAGGGGGTGAAGCTTTCTTT.

The chain has TRBV25-1 and TRBJ2-1; the D is unclear. CDR3 length equals 15 residues. In germline, CDR1 is MGHDK, CDR2 SYGVNS. The V end was cut by 2 bases, the J end by 11 bases, with 19 bases between. CDR3 sequence (DNA): TGTGCCAGCAGTGAACCAGAGACCGTCAATGATAAGCAGTTCTTC. Translated, it gives CASSEPETVNDKQFF.

This clonotype was counted a few times. The chain combines TRBV5-1 with TRBJ2-5; the match to TRBD1 covers 7 bases. The CDR3 totals 16 residues. J lost 5 bases, V lost 7 bases, and 17 bases had no gene match. CDR1 SGHRS and CDR2 YFSETQ come from the germline V gene. DNA for the CDR3: TGCGCCAGCGTCAACAGCCCCGGACAGGCATGGGAGACCCAGTACTTC. This translates into CASVNSPGQAWETQYF.

V usage is TRBV29-1 and J usage is TRBJ2-7; TRBD2 matches 13 bases. The trim removed 6 bases at V and 4 bases at J, leaving 3 bases unmatched. The length of the CDR3 is 13 residues. Germline lookup yields CDR1 SQVTM and CDR2 ANQGSEA. The DNA of the CDR3 is TGCAGCGTGCGGACTAGCGGGAGATACGAGCAGTACTTC. Translating gives CSVRTSGRYEQYF.